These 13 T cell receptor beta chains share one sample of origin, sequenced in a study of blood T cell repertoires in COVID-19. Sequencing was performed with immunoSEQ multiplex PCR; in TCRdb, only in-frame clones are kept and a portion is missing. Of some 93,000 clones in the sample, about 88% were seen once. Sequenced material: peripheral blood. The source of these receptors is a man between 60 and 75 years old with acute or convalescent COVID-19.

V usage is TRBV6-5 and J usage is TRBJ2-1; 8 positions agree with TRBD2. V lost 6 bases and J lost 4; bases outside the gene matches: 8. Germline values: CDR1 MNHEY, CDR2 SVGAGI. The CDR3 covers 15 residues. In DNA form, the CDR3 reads TGTGCCAGCAGGGCTTCGGGAGGGGATTACAATGAGCAGTTCTTC. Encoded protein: CASRASGGDYNEQFF.

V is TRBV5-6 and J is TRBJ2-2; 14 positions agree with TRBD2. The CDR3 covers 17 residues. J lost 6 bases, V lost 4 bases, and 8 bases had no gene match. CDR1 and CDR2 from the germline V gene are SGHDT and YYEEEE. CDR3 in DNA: TGTGCCAGCAGCCCCCCGACTAGCGGGAGGGGATCCGGGGAGCTGTTTTTT. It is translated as CASSPPTSGRGSGELFF.

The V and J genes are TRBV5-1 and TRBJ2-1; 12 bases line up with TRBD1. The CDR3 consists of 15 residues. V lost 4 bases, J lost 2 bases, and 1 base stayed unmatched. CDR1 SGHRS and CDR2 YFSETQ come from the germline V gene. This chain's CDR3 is CASSRDRGPYNEQFF. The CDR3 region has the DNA TGCGCCAGCAGCAGGGACAGGGGGCCCTACAATGAGCAGTTCTTC. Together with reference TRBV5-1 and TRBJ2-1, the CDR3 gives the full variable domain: KAGVTQTPRYLIKTRGQQVTLSCSPISGHRSVSWYQQTPGQGLQFLFEYFSETQRNKGNFPGRFSGRQFSNSRSEMNVSTLELGDSALYLCASSRDRGPYNEQFFGPGTRLTVL.

CDR3: CASSSGQGTDTQYF. CDR3 nucleotides: TGTGCCAGCAGCTCGGGACAGGGCACAGATACGCAGTATTTT. The J gene is TRBJ2-3, the V gene TRBV7-2; 8 positions match TRBD1. The CDR3 length is 14 residues. Trimming at V came to 4 bases and at J to 1 base, leaving 1 base not matched to a gene. Germline loops: CDR1 SGHTA, CDR2 FQGNSA.

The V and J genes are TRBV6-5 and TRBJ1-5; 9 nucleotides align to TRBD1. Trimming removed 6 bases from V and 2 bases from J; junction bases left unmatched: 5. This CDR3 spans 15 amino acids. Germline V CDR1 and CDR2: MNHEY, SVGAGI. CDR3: CASSARTGGNQPQHF. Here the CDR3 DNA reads TGTGCCAGCAGCGCCAGGACAGGGGGCAATCAGCCCCAGCATTTT.

DNA of the CDR3: TGTGCCAGCACAACAGGGAGCTATGGCTACACCTTC. This codes for CASTTGSYGYTF. The V call is TRBV28, the J call TRBJ1-2; D is perhaps TRBD1 (6 bases). Trimming stripped 7 bases from V and 4 bases from J, with 10 bases between. This CDR3 contains 12 residues. Looked up from germline, CDR1 is MDHEN and CDR2 is SYDVKM.

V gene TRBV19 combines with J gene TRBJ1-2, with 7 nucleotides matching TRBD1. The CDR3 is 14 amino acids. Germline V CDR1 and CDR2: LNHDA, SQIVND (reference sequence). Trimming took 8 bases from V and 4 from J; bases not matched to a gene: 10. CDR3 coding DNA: TGTGCCAGTGACCCTGGAGGGGGCAGCTATGGCTACACCTTC. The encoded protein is CASDPGGGSYGYTF.

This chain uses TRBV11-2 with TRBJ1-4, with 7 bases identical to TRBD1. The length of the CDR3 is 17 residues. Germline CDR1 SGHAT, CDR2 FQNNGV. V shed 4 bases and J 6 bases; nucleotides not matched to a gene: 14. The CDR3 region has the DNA TGTGCCAGCAGCTCTAGGGTGTTAAGGGGGCCGGATGAAAAACTGTTTTTT. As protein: CASSSRVLRGPDEKLFF. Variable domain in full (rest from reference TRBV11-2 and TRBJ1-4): EAGVAQSPRYKIIEKRQSVAFWCNPISGHATLYWYQQILGQGPKLLIQFQNNGVVDDSQLPKDRFSAERLKGVDSTLKIQPAKLEDSAVYLCASSSRVLRGPDEKLFFGSGTQLSVL.

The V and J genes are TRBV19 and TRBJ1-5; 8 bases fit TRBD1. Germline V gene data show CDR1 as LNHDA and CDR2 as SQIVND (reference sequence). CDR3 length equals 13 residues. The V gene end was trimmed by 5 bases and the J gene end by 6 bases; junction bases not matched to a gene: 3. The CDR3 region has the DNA TGTGCCAGTAGTCGGACAGGGCTTCAGCCCCAGCATTTT. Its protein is CASSRTGLQPQHF.

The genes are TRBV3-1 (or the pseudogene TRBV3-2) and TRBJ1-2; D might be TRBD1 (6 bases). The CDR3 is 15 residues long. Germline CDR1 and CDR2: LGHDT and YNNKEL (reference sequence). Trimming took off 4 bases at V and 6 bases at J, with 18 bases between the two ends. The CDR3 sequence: CASSRLMGAGDGYTF. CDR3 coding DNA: TGTGCCAGCAGCCGTCTAATGGGGGCAGGGGATGGCTACACCTTC.

CDR3 sequence (DNA): TGCGCCAGCAGCCAAGACACTAGCTGGGGAGATACGCAGTATTTT. It encodes CASSQDTSWGDTQYF. V and J are TRBV4-1 and TRBJ2-3; the D gene is possibly TRBD2 (6 bases). With 0 bases removed from V and 5 bases from J, the gap between germline ends came to 12 bases. The CDR3 is 15 residues long. The germline CDR1 and CDR2 sequences are MGHRA and YSYEKL.

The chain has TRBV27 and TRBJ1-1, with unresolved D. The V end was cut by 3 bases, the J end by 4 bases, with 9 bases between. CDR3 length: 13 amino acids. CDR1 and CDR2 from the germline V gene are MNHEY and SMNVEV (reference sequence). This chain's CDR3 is CASSFRGVTEAFF. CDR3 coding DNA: TGTGCCAGCAGTTTTCGGGGTGTCACTGAAGCTTTCTTT.

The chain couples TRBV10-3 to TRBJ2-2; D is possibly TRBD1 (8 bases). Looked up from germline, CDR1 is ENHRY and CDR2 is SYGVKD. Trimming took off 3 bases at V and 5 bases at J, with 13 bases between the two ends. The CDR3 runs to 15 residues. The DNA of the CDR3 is TGTGCCATCAGTGACCTACAGGGGGGGACCGGGGAGCTGTTTTTT. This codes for CAISDLQGGTGELFF.